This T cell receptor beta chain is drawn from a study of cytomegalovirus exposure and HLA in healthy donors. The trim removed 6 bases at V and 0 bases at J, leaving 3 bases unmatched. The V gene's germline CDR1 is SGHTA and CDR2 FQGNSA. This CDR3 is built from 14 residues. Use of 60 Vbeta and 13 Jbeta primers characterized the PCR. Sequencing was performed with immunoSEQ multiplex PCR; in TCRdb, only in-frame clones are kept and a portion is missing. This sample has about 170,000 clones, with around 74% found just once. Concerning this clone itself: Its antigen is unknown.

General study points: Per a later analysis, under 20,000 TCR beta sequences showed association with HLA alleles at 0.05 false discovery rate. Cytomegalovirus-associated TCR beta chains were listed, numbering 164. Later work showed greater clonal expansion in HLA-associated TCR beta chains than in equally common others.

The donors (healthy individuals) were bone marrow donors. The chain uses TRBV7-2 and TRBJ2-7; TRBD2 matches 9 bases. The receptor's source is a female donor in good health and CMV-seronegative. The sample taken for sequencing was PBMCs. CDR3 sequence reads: CASRLSGSSYEQYF. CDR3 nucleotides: TGTGCCAGCAGACTTAGCGGGAGCTCCTACGAGCAGTACTTC.